The 15 T cell receptor beta chains in this list originate from one sample, sequenced in a study of T cell repertoires in cytomegalovirus infection. TCRdb passed the reads through MiXCR, listing each CDR3 protein once. The repertoire holds 100,000 or so distinct CDR3 sequences, with about 31% as singletons. For these receptors, no antigen is known. Specimen: CD8+ T cells from cultured PBMCs, collected from culture after CMV antigen stimulation. Every receptor here comes from a human donor in good health (CMV status not recorded). Some clones in this sample may be carry-over from other donors' samples.

In this sample, this clonotype turned up a few times. This sequence joins TRBV7-2 and TRBJ2-3; 15 bases fit TRBD2. The CDR3 runs 13 residues. Trimming at V came to 5 bases and at J to 15 bases, leaving 6 bases not matched to a gene. Germline values: CDR1 SGHTA, CDR2 FQGNSA. The CDR3 loop reads CASSVGLAGGKYF. The CDR3 nucleotides read TGTGCCAGCAGCGTAGGACTAGCGGGGGGGAAATATTTT.

This clonotype was seen more than once but under ten times. The chain uses TRBV4-1 and TRBJ1-4; D gene uncertain. Germline CDR1 reads MGHRA; CDR2 reads YSYEKL. The V end lost 4 bases, the J end lost 6 bases, and 12 bases lay between the germline ends. This CDR3 has 14 residues. CDR3 sequence: CASSLGPLDEKLFF. CDR3 DNA sequence: TGCGCCAGCAGCCTTGGCCCCTTGGATGAAAAACTGTTTTTT.

This chain connects TRBV3-1 to TRBJ2-7; TRBD1 matches at 10 bases. Germline values: CDR1 LGHDT, CDR2 YNNKEL (reference sequence). V lost 1 base and J lost 3; bases outside the gene matches: 9. The CDR3 has 17 amino acids. CDR3 in DNA: TGTGCCAGCAGCCAAGGGCTCCCGGGACAGGGGAGCTACGAGCAGTACTTC. Residues: CASSQGLPGQGSYEQYF.

This clonotype was counted at least ten times. The gene calls are TRBV20-1 and TRBJ2-5; 10 nucleotides match TRBD2. Germline trimming cut 0 bases from V and 7 bases from J; bases unmatched to any gene: 8. CDR1 is DFQATT and CDR2 is SNEGSKA in the germline V gene (reference sequence). The CDR3 spans 15 residues. The CDR3 DNA follows: TGCAGTGCTAGAGATGAACTAGCGGGGTTAAGGACCCAGTACTTC. Translated: CSARDELAGLRTQYF.

The chain combines TRBV9 with TRBJ1-1; maybe TRBD1 (5 bases). V lost 4 bases and J 1 base, leaving 11 bases between the germline ends. Germline CDR1 is SGDLS and CDR2 is YYNGEE. This CDR3 is built from 14 residues. Written as DNA, the CDR3 is TGTGCCAGCAGCTCGGGGACCGCGAACACTGAAGCTTTCTTT. Translated: CASSSGTANTEAFF.

As for this clonotype: This could be a read error, since a much larger clone is one nucleotide away. CDR3 in DNA: TGTGCCAGCAGCGTTGATGGAGGGGGCTACAGAGAAAAACTGTTTTTT. This sequence encodes CASSVDGGGYREKLFF. The chain has TRBV9 and TRBJ1-4; 7 bases agree with TRBD1. The CDR3 loop spans 16 amino acids. Germline assignment: CDR1 SGDLS and CDR2 YYNGEE. J lost 8 bases, V lost 2 bases, and 12 bases had no gene match.

Notes on this clonotype: A much larger clone sits a single nucleotide away, making a read error possible. The CDR3 here is CSSSYEGRFLSDYGYTF. In DNA form, the CDR3 reads TGTTCCAGCAGTTACGAGGGGCGATTCCTTTCAGACTATGGCTACACCTTC. The chain carries TRBV6-6 and TRBJ1-2; D is perhaps TRBD1 (5 bases). Looked up from germline, CDR1 is MNHNY and CDR2 is SVGAGI (reference sequence). There are 17 residues in the CDR3.

In its sample, this clonotype was seen a few times. The chain couples TRBV18 to TRBJ1-6; D unclear. The V end was cut by 1 base, the J end by 5 bases, with 6 bases between. The CDR3 runs to 14 residues. In germline, CDR1 is KGHSH, CDR2 LQKENI. CDR3 DNA: TGTGCCAGCTCACCACTGCCAGATAATTCACCCCTCCACTTT. Amino acids: CASSPLPDNSPLHF.

The rearrangement uses TRBV7-2 and TRBJ2-6; D ambiguous. Trimming left V 4 bases short and J 0 bases short, with 7 bases between. The germline CDR1 and CDR2 sequences are SGHTA and FQGNSA. The CDR3 extends over 15 amino acids. The CDR3 sequence is CASSYGFSGANVLTF. In nucleotides, the CDR3 is TGTGCCAGCAGCTACGGATTCTCTGGGGCCAACGTCCTGACTTTC.

This chain connects TRBV11-3 to TRBJ2-2; D remains unclear. There are 13 residues in the CDR3. Between the trimmed V and J ends, which lost 0 bases and 7 bases, there was a span of 6 bases. Germline V gene data show CDR1 as SGHNT and CDR2 as YENEEA. CDR3 DNA: TGTGCCAGCAGCTTAGAATATGGCGGGGAGCTGTTTTTT. This sequence encodes CASSLEYGGELFF. Full variable domain (remainder filled in from reference TRBV11-3 and TRBJ2-2): EAGVVQSPRYKIIEKKQPVAFWCNPISGHNTLYWYLQNLGQGPELLIRYENEEAVDDSQLPKDRFSAERLKGVDSTLKIQPAELGDSAVYLCASSLEYGGELFFGEGSRLTVL.

The sample holds a few counts of this clonotype. This sequence joins TRBV7-6 and TRBJ1-3; 8 bases line up with TRBD1. V dropped 5 bases and J dropped 0; count of bases not matched to a gene: 9. This CDR3 spans 17 amino acids. The germline V gene has CDR1 SGHVS and CDR2 FNYEAQ. CDR3 in amino acids: CASSPSTGAYSGNTIYF. The CDR3 DNA follows: TGTGCCAGCAGCCCCTCGACAGGGGCCTACTCTGGAAACACCATATATTTT.

The V and J genes are TRBV2 and TRBJ2-7; unclear D gene. Germline values: CDR1 SNHLY, CDR2 FYNNEI. The CDR3 consists of 12 residues. The V gene lost 2 bases and the J gene lost 5 bases, with 7 bases spanning the gap. The CDR3, as DNA: TGTGCCAGCAGTGAACTAGGAGACGAGCAGTACTTC. It is translated as CASSELGDEQYF.

The chain uses TRBV12-3 or TRBV12-4 and TRBJ1-5, with D possibly matching TRBD1 (5 bases). V was trimmed by 9 bases and J by 0 bases, leaving 15 bases between them. The CDR3 is made up of 15 amino acids. The CDR3: CASKTGDYSNQPQHF. The DNA for the CDR3 is TGTGCCAGTAAGACCGGGGACTATAGCAATCAGCCCCAGCATTTT.

This chain joins TRBV7-9 and TRBJ2-7; D unresolved. V lost 0 bases to trimming and J lost 1 base, with 4 bases between them. CDR1 and CDR2 (germline): SEHNR, FQNEAQ (reference sequence). The CDR3 contains 13 residues. The CDR3 sequence is CASSLARSYEQYF. CDR3 DNA: TGTGCCAGCAGCTTAGCGCGGTCCTACGAGCAGTACTTC. Drawing the rest from reference TRBV7-9 and TRBJ2-7, the complete variable domain is DTGVSQNPRHKITKRGQNVTFRCDPISEHNRLYWYRQTLGQGPEFLTYFQNEAQLEKSRLLSDRFSAERPKGSFSTLEIQRTEQGDSAMYLCASSLARSYEQYFGPGTRLTVT.

This clonotype was detected many times. This chain joins TRBV7-2 and TRBJ2-5, with TRBD2 as a possible D gene (7 bases). This CDR3 is built from 16 residues. The ends were cut back, 5 bases at V and 2 bases at J, with 18 bases in the middle. Per the germline V gene, CDR1 is SGHTA and CDR2 is FQGNSA. CDR3 nucleotide sequence: TGTGCCAGCAGCCCCGAACTAGGGGGGGGACAAGAGACCCAGTACTTC. The encoded protein is CASSPELGGGQETQYF.